These 21 T cell receptor beta chains were sequenced from one sample in a study of T cell changes during pregnancy in multiple sclerosis. Some clones are missing from TCRdb's copy, which holds only in-frame ones; the method was immunoSEQ multiplex PCR. The table lists 70,000 to 80,000 clones, about 93% of them singletons. The sequencing used CD4+ T cells from peripheral blood mononuclear cells, collected before pregnancy. These receptors all stem from a female donor with multiple sclerosis, enrolled in a pregnancy study.

The chain is built from TRBV19 and TRBJ2-1, with 10 bases that match TRBD2. Germline loops: CDR1 LNHDA, CDR2 SQIVND (reference sequence). The CDR3 loop spans 16 amino acids. The ends lost 3 bases at V and 6 bases at J; junction bases unmatched: 8. CDR3 bases: TGTGCCAGTAGTATGCGGGTAGCGGGAGGTCTCAATGAGCAGTTCTTC. Translated: CASSMRVAGGLNEQFF.

The V call is TRBV7-8, the J call TRBJ2-3; 9 bases are shared with TRBD2. This CDR3 spans 16 amino acids. Per germline, CDR1 SGHVS and CDR2 FQNEAQ. After removal of 2 bases from V and 8 bases from J, the junction contained 11 bases not matched to a gene. The CDR3 nucleotides are TGTGCCAGCAGCTTACAAGGGGGTAGCGGGAGCAGTACGCAGTATTTT. Translated, it gives CASSLQGGSGSSTQYF.

The chain links TRBV29-1 to TRBJ1-3; D is uncertain. Germline CDR1 SQVTM, CDR2 ANQGSEA. The CDR3 is 12 amino acids. Trimming took off 4 bases at V and 3 bases at J, with 7 bases between the two ends. The CDR3 region is CSVVANGNTIYF. The DNA for the CDR3 is TGCAGCGTTGTTGCGAATGGAAACACCATATATTTT.

This rearrangement joins TRBV5-1 to TRBJ1-2; TRBD1 agrees at 7 bases. This CDR3 contains 14 residues. J gave up 2 bases and V 0 bases, and 1 base lay outside the gene matches. Germline CDR1 SGHRS, CDR2 YFSETQ. DNA for the CDR3: TGCGCCAGCAGCTTGGACAGGGGAAACTATGGCTACACCTTC. Its protein is CASSLDRGNYGYTF.

CDR3 sequence reads: CASSPPGIGGGYTF. Here the CDR3 DNA reads TGTGCCAGCAGCCCTCCCGGGATTGGTGGTGGCTACACCTTC. V usage is TRBV11-2 and J usage is TRBJ1-2, with D unclear. The CDR3 is 14 amino acids. V dropped 5 bases and J dropped 7 bases, with 17 bases sitting between them. The germline CDR1 and CDR2 sequences are SGHAT and FQNNGV. Filled out from reference TRBV11-2 and TRBJ1-2, the complete variable domain reads EAGVAQSPRYKIIEKRQSVAFWCNPISGHATLYWYQQILGQGPKLLIQFQNNGVVDDSQLPKDRFSAERLKGVDSTLKIQPAKLEDSAVYLCASSPPGIGGGYTFGSGTRLTVV.

This chain connects TRBV28 to TRBJ1-1, with a possible D match to TRBD1 (6 bases). V lost 7 bases and J 1 base, leaving 16 bases between the germline ends. The length of the CDR3 is 15 residues. Per germline, CDR1 MDHEN and CDR2 SYDVKM. CDR3 in DNA: TGTGCCAGCAAGGGCGTGTGGGGGCGGAACACTGAAGCTTTCTTT. As protein: CASKGVWGRNTEAFF.

This sequence joins TRBV27 and TRBJ1-1, with D tentatively TRBD1 (6 bases). Germline CDR1 and CDR2: MNHEY and SMNVEV (reference sequence). CDR3 size: 16 residues. V lost 5 bases to trimming and J lost 2 bases, with 18 bases between them. In nucleotides, the CDR3 is TGTGCCAGCAGTCTCGCAGGGACACGGGTTAACACTGAAGCTTTCTTT. This gives the protein CASSLAGTRVNTEAFF.

This clone showed up just once. The V and J genes are TRBV19 and TRBJ1-3, with a weak D call TRBD1 (5 bases). The CDR3 covers 16 residues. The ends were cut back, 10 bases at V and 2 bases at J, with 21 bases in the middle. Germline V CDR1 and CDR2: LNHDA, SQIVND (reference sequence). The CDR3 bases are TGTGCCACACGCAAAGGGCAGGGATATCCTGGAAACACCATATATTTT. As protein: CATRKGQGYPGNTIYF.

The CDR3 spells CASSPSGGNYGYTF. CDR3 nucleotides: TGTGCCAGCAGCCCCTCAGGGGGGAACTATGGCTACACCTTC. The gene calls are TRBV7-8 and TRBJ1-2, with 7 nucleotides matching TRBD1. The junction had 5 bases not matched to a gene; V was cut back by 5 bases and J by 2 bases. The length of the CDR3 is 14 residues. The germline V gene encodes CDR1 SGHVS and CDR2 FQNEAQ.

This sequence joins TRBV4-1 and TRBJ2-5; TRBD2 matches 8 bases. There are 17 residues in the CDR3. The germline V gene has CDR1 MGHRA and CDR2 YSYEKL. Germline trimming cut 1 base from V and 3 bases from J; bases unmatched to any gene: 10. CDR3 in DNA: TGCGCCAGCAGCCAAGTACCCGCGGGGGGACCAAAAGAGACCCAGTACTTC. Its protein product is CASSQVPAGGPKETQYF.

The rearrangement links TRBV7-9 to TRBJ1-2; 9 bases map to TRBD1. Germline values: CDR1 SEHNR, CDR2 FQNEAQ (reference sequence). This CDR3 comprises 15 residues. V gave up 4 bases and J gave up 7 bases; unmatched junction bases: 10. CDR3 residues: CASSSGTGTSGGYTF. CDR3 coding DNA: TGTGCCAGCAGCTCCGGGACAGGGACGTCCGGTGGCTACACCTTC.

The chain is built from TRBV4-1 and TRBJ1-2; D is unclear. CDR1 is MGHRA, CDR2 YSYEKL, per germline. The CDR3 sequence is 15 residues long. V was shortened by 0 bases and J by 5 bases, with 13 bases between the two germline ends. CDR3 residues: CASSQETERRYGYTF. In nucleotides, the CDR3 is TGCGCCAGCAGCCAAGAAACGGAAAGGCGGTATGGCTACACCTTC.

The chain carries TRBV19 and TRBJ1-2; 7 bases align to TRBD1. The germline CDR1 and CDR2 sequences are LNHDA and SQIVND (reference sequence). The V gene end was trimmed by 7 bases and the J gene end by 1 base; junction bases not matched to a gene: 6. The CDR3 loop spans 14 amino acids. The DNA of the CDR3 is TGTGCCAGTACCCCGGGACAGTTTAACTATGGCTACACCTTC. Protein: CASTPGQFNYGYTF.

The V and J genes are TRBV28 and TRBJ2-1, with D possibly TRBD2 on 6 matching bases. The V gene's germline CDR1 is MDHEN and CDR2 SYDVKM. The CDR3 sequence is 12 residues long. The V end lost 6 bases, the J end lost 12 bases, and 15 bases lay between the germline ends. In nucleotides, the CDR3 is TGTGCCAGCAGACATAACGTGGGGGGGCAGTTCTTC. Encoded protein: CASRHNVGGQFF.

This chain links TRBV27 with TRBJ2-1, with TRBD1 matching 9 bases. The CDR3 sequence is 15 residues long. Looked up from germline, CDR1 is MNHEY and CDR2 is SMNVEV (reference sequence). V lost 5 bases to trimming and J lost 5 bases; unmatched junction nucleotides: 7. CDR3 sequence reads: CASSPGTGFNNEQFF. Here the CDR3 DNA reads TGTGCCAGCAGTCCCGGGACAGGGTTCAACAATGAGCAGTTCTTC.

The chain carries TRBV2 and TRBJ2-6; no clear D. The CDR3 spans 15 residues. Trimming shortened V by 6 bases and J by 0 bases, and 9 bases separated the two germline ends. CDR1 is SNHLY and CDR2 is FYNNEI in the germline V gene. CDR3 bases: TGTGCCAGCAGCCCACAGTCCTCTGGGGCCAACGTCCTGACTTTC. Protein product: CASSPQSSGANVLTF.

The J gene is TRBJ1-2, the V gene TRBV6-1, with D maybe TRBD1 (6 bases). Trimming stripped 2 bases from V and 1 base from J, with 11 bases between. Germline CDR1 reads MNHNS; CDR2 reads SASEGT. The CDR3 loop spans 15 amino acids. DNA of the CDR3: TGTGCCAGCAGTGAACGACAGGCGATTAACTATGGCTACACCTTC. Translating it yields CASSERQAINYGYTF.

This chain uses TRBV30 with TRBJ2-1; maybe TRBD1 (6 bases). The V and J ends lost 1 base and 8 bases respectively, with 9 bases between them. The V gene's germline CDR1 is GTSNPN and CDR2 SVGIG (reference sequence). The length of the CDR3 is 12 residues. CDR3 DNA: TGTGCCTGGAGTGCTTGGGGGCATGAGCAGTTCTTC. This encodes CAWSAWGHEQFF. The whole variable domain, filled in from reference TRBV30 and TRBJ2-1, reads SQTIHQWPATLVQPVGSPLSLECTVEGTSNPNLYWYRQAAGRGLQLLFYSVGIGQISSEVPQNLSASRPQDRQFILSSKKLLLSDSGFYLCAWSAWGHEQFFGPGTRLTVL.

This chain joins TRBV9 and TRBJ1-2; D is unclear. The CDR3 totals 13 residues. V gave up 4 bases and J gave up 4 bases, with 11 bases separating them. Per the germline V gene, CDR1 is SGDLS and CDR2 is YYNGEE. For the CDR3, the DNA is TGTGCCAGCAGCTTAATGGCAGTCTATGGCTACACCTTC. Its translation is CASSLMAVYGYTF.

This chain uses TRBV5-5 with TRBJ1-5; D ambiguous. Germline V lookup: CDR1 SGHKS, CDR2 YYEKEE (reference sequence). The CDR3 is 15 residues long. With 4 bases removed from V and 0 bases from J, the gap between germline ends came to 11 bases. This CDR3 is CASSPGIYSNQPQHF. The CDR3 coding sequence is TGTGCCAGCAGCCCAGGAATTTATAGCAATCAGCCCCAGCATTTT.

The chain recombines TRBV9 with TRBJ2-7, with 10 bases that match TRBD2. V shed 0 bases, J shed 4 bases, and the junction held 13 bases outside the gene matches. The CDR3 extends over 18 amino acids. From germline, CDR1 is SGDLS and CDR2 YYNGEE. The CDR3 spells CASSVGPLAGASAYEQYF. The DNA for the CDR3 is TGTGCCAGCAGCGTAGGGCCCCTAGCGGGAGCATCGGCTTACGAGCAGTACTTC.